Each of the 29 T cell receptor beta chains below was sequenced from the same sample in a study of cytomegalovirus exposure and HLA in healthy donors (dated by TCRdb to 2016 to 2017). Library generation was performed with the immunoSEQ multiplex PCR assay. The multiplex PCR relied on a mix of 60 forward primers for TCR Vbeta segments and 13 reverse primers for TCR Jbeta segments. TCRdb took this table from immuneACCESS and kept in-frame rearrangements with V and J called. Such tables lack part of the clones; where checked against another copy, unresolved V genes explain under half of the gap, and the rest is unexplained. The sample yields 150,000 to 180,000 clones; approximately 84% were counted once. More than 2% of the sample belongs to the ten largest clones. What was sequenced was PBMCs. The receptors were gathered from a woman under 30 in good health and CMV-seronegative.

The chain recombines TRBV28 with TRBJ1-2; TRBD1 matches 10 bases. Germline V gene sequence: CDR1 MDHEN, CDR2 SYDVKM. The V and J ends lost 6 bases and 4 bases, in that order; junction bases with no gene match: 8. The CDR3 spans 15 residues. CDR3 in DNA: TGTGCCAGCAGCCTGACAGGGGGCGGGGGCTATGGCTACACCTTC. Encoded protein: CASSLTGGGGYGYTF.

In nucleotides, the CDR3 is TGTGCCAGCAGTTACCTAGGGACAGGGGCCTACGACTATGGCTACACCTTC. It is translated as CASSYLGTGAYDYGYTF. The V and J genes are TRBV27 and TRBJ1-2; TRBD1 matches 10 bases. After removal of 4 bases from V and 3 bases from J, the junction contained 11 bases not matched to a gene. Germline V CDR1 and CDR2: MNHEY, SMNVEV (reference sequence). The CDR3 loop spans 17 amino acids.

Comment on this clone: Germline and junction disagree at one end, which may indicate a read error. Distinct nucleotide sequences in the sample also encode this CDR3. J is TRBJ2-2 and V is TRBV5-6; possibly TRBD2 for D (6 bases). The CDR3 is 18 amino acids. CDR1 is SGHDT and CDR2 is YYEEEE in the germline V gene. The CDR3 DNA sequence: TGTGCCAGCAGCTTGGTTTTGCGGGGAACAAGGCAAACCGGGGAGCTGTTCTTT. Translation: CASSLVLRGTRQTGELFF.

The V gene is TRBV9, the J gene TRBJ2-2; TRBD2 agrees at 7 bases. This CDR3 comprises 13 residues. The junction had 7 bases not matched to a gene; V was cut back by 8 bases and J by 6 bases. Germline V gene data show CDR1 as SGDLS and CDR2 as YYNGEE. The CDR3 loop reads CARAGSPAGELFF. In nucleotides, the CDR3 is TGTGCCAGAGCGGGATCGCCGGCCGGGGAGCTGTTTTTT.

The chain combines TRBV19 with TRBJ1-2; TRBD1 is a possible D gene (5 bases). Germline loops: CDR1 LNHDA, CDR2 SQIVND (reference sequence). The CDR3 covers 15 residues. Between the trimmed V and J ends, which lost 3 bases and 4 bases, there was a span of 15 bases. The CDR3 region has the DNA TGTGCCAGTAGTATGGGGGGGTCCGAGGGCTATGGCTACACCTTC. Its translation: CASSMGGSEGYGYTF.

J is TRBJ2-5 and V is TRBV4-3, with D unclear. The last part of the DNA fits TRBJ2-7 better; the J call may be wrong. In germline, CDR1 is LGHNA, CDR2 YSLEER. The CDR3 sequence is 14 residues long. The CDR3 DNA is TGCGCCAGCAGCCGGCACCAGGCCACCTACGAGCAGTACTTC. This encodes CASSRHQATYEQYF.

The chain carries TRBV11-2 and TRBJ2-2; 10 bases match TRBD2. The CDR3 loop spans 18 amino acids. Losses at the gene ends were 3 bases for V and 2 bases for J; bases not matched to a gene: 9. Germline-derived CDR1 and CDR2 are SGHAT and FQNNGV. In nucleotides, the CDR3 is TGTGCCAGCAGCTTGGCCGGGACTAGCGAATTCAACACCGGGGAGCTGTTTTTT. This gives the protein CASSLAGTSEFNTGELFF.

The DNA for the CDR3 is TGTGCCAGCAGATTGCGACTGCTACCGAATGAAAAACTGTTTTTT. Encoded protein: CASRLRLLPNEKLFF. This chain connects TRBV5-5 to TRBJ1-4; D remains unclear. CDR3 length equals 15 residues. V was cut by 5 bases and J by 5 bases, with 16 bases left in between. CDR1 SGHKS and CDR2 YYEKEE come from the germline V gene (reference sequence).

The chain uses TRBV5-5 and TRBJ2-2, with no clear D. Trimming left V 1 base short and J 6 bases short, with 10 bases between. In germline, CDR1 is SGHKS, CDR2 YYEKEE (reference sequence). The CDR3 runs 14 residues. The CDR3 DNA is TGTGCCAGCAGCTTGATCCCGAGCGCCGGGGAGCTGTTTTTT. Translation gives CASSLIPSAGELFF.

The chain employs TRBV5-4 and TRBJ1-3, with D perhaps matching TRBD1 (6 bases). V was pared by 7 bases and J by 4 bases, with 15 bases between. The CDR3 is 14 amino acids. Germline CDR1 reads SGHNT; CDR2 reads YYREEE (reference sequence). The CDR3 reads CASGIQGAGNTIYF. The CDR3 nucleotides are TGTGCCAGCGGAATACAGGGAGCAGGAAACACCATATATTTT.

This sequence joins TRBV11-2 and TRBJ2-1; 7 bases are shared with TRBD2. J gave up 8 bases and V 5 bases, and 9 bases lay outside the gene matches. This CDR3 has 14 amino acids. Per the germline V gene, CDR1 is SGHAT and CDR2 is FQNNGV. The CDR3 region has the DNA TGTGCCAGCAGCCTCAGGGAGGGAATCCATGAGCAGTTCTTC. This sequence encodes CASSLREGIHEQFF.

The chain is built from TRBV7-3 and TRBJ1-2; TRBD1 matches 11 bases. The CDR3 totals 16 residues. Germline V lookup: CDR1 SGHTA, CDR2 FQGTGA. The ends lost 2 bases at V and 7 bases at J; junction bases unmatched: 9. The CDR3 DNA follows: TGTGCCAGCAGCTTATGGGGGGACAGGGGGACAGGTGGCTACACCTTC. The encoded protein is CASSLWGDRGTGGYTF.

This chain uses TRBV5-4 with TRBJ2-5, with a tentative D call TRBD2 (6 bases). The germline CDR1 and CDR2 sequences are SGHNT and YYREEE (reference sequence). V shed 4 bases and J shed 5 bases, with 15 bases lying between them. The CDR3 runs to 14 residues. The CDR3 loop is CASSALEGSETQYF. CDR3 DNA sequence: TGTGCCAGCAGCGCCCTGGAGGGTTCGGAGACCCAGTACTTC. Combining the CDR3 with reference TRBV5-4 and TRBJ2-5 gives the whole variable domain ETGVTQSPTHLIKTRGQQVTLRCSSQSGHNTVSWYQQALGQGPQFIFQYYREEENGRGNFPPRFSGLQFPNYSSELNVNALELDDSALYLCASSALEGSETQYFGPGTRLLVL.

The chain carries TRBV7-2 and TRBJ1-2; perhaps TRBD1 as D (5 bases). With 5 bases removed from V and 2 bases from J, the gap between germline ends came to 21 bases. This CDR3 region has 17 residues. In germline, CDR1 is SGHTA, CDR2 FQGNSA. The chain's CDR3 is CASSPPKVSGWNYGYTF. The CDR3 DNA reads TGTGCCAGCAGCCCCCCCAAGGTCTCAGGGTGGAACTATGGCTACACCTTC.

The J gene is TRBJ2-1, the V gene TRBV10-3; TRBD2 matches at 12 bases. There are 14 residues in the CDR3. The junction had 2 bases not matched to a gene; V was cut back by 6 bases and J by 5 bases. CDR1 and CDR2 (germline): ENHRY, SYGVKD. The CDR3 loop reads CAIRTSGGNNEQFF. For the CDR3, the DNA is TGTGCCATCAGGACTAGCGGGGGAAACAATGAGCAGTTCTTC.

The gene calls are TRBV4-1 and TRBJ2-1, with 8 bases matching TRBD2. The CDR3 is 17 residues long. The germline V gene encodes CDR1 MGHRA and CDR2 YSYEKL. V lost 4 bases, J lost 5 bases, and 13 bases stayed unmatched. The CDR3 nucleotides read TGCGCCAGCAGCCGAAGACAACGGGAGGGGAGCAACAATGAGCAGTTCTTC. Encoded protein: CASSRRQREGSNNEQFF.

The chain uses TRBV4-2 and TRBJ1-1, with a weak D call TRBD1 (5 bases). V was cut by 0 bases and J by 6 bases, with 11 bases left in between. This CDR3 is built from 14 residues. In germline, CDR1 is LGHNA, CDR2 YNFKEQ. The CDR3 region has the DNA TGTGCCAGCAGCCAAGAATCAGGGATCGCTGAAGCTTTCTTT. This sequence encodes CASSQESGIAEAFF.

This chain links TRBV6-6 with TRBJ2-7, with D tentatively TRBD1 (6 bases). The CDR3 has 15 residues. CDR1 is MNHNY and CDR2 is SVGAGI in the germline V gene (reference sequence). Deletions cut 7 bases from V and 0 bases from J, with 16 bases between. The chain's CDR3 is CASTIQTGSSYEQYF. The CDR3 DNA is TGTGCCAGCACCATCCAGACAGGTTCCTCCTACGAGCAGTACTTC.

In this sample, this clone turned up a few times. The genes are TRBV18 and TRBJ1-3, with TRBD1 identical over 8 bases. In germline, CDR1 is KGHSH, CDR2 LQKENI. The junction had 14 bases not matched to a gene; V was cut back by 3 bases and J by 7 bases. The CDR3 has 17 residues. CDR3 protein: CASSPLPQQGASNTIYF. CDR3 nucleotide sequence: TGTGCCAGCTCACCCCTACCCCAGCAGGGGGCTTCGAACACCATATATTTT.

The chain employs TRBV28 and TRBJ2-7; 11 bases agree with TRBD1. The CDR3 contains 16 residues. J gave up 3 bases and V 4 bases, and 8 bases lay outside the gene matches. CDR1 is MDHEN, CDR2 SYDVKM, per germline. The CDR3 region has the DNA TGTGCCAGCAGTTCGAGGGGGACAGGGGGGGGCTACGAGCAGTACTTC. Translating it yields CASSSRGTGGGYEQYF. Based on the CDR3 plus reference TRBV28 and TRBJ2-7, the full variable domain is DVKVTQSSRYLVKRTGEKVFLECVQDMDHENMFWYRQDPGLGLRLIYFSYDVKMKEKGDIPEGYSVSREKKERFSLILESASTNQTSMYLCASSSRGTGGGYEQYFGPGTRLTVT.

The chain combines TRBV6-1 with TRBJ1-6; D remains ambiguous. The CDR3 spans 15 residues. V shed 4 bases and J shed 5 bases, with 12 bases lying between them. Germline values: CDR1 MNHNS, CDR2 SASEGT. CDR3 amino acids: CASSGDYGNNSPLHF. CDR3 nucleotides: TGTGCCAGCAGTGGAGACTACGGAAATAATTCACCCCTCCACTTT.

The rearrangement joins TRBV4-2 to TRBJ1-2, with 8 bases that match TRBD1. The CDR3 is made up of 13 amino acids. CDR1 is LGHNA, CDR2 YNFKEQ, per germline. After removal of 5 bases from V and 8 bases from J, the junction contained 7 bases not matched to a gene. CDR3 DNA: TGTGCCAGCAGCATGCCGGGACAGGCAGGCTACACCTTC. This translates into CASSMPGQAGYTF.

The chain joins TRBV7-2 to TRBJ2-5, with D possibly matching TRBD2 (6 bases). Trimming left V 6 bases short and J 2 bases short, with 19 bases between. CDR1 and CDR2 from the germline V gene are SGHTA and FQGNSA. This CDR3 has 16 residues. The chain's CDR3 is CASSLGSGRFQETQYF. The CDR3 DNA reads TGTGCCAGCAGTCTCGGGAGCGGCCGGTTTCAAGAGACCCAGTACTTC.

The chain has TRBV4-3 and TRBJ1-6; 9 nucleotides agree with TRBD1. V trimming: 1 base; J trimming: 10 bases; junction bases outside the gene matches: 8. Germline V gives CDR1 LGHNA, CDR2 YSLEER. There are 16 residues in the CDR3. The CDR3 region is CASSQGVGQGSSPLHF. The CDR3 bases are TGCGCCAGCAGCCAAGGGGTGGGACAGGGTAGCTCACCCCTCCACTTT.

This clone has a handful of counts. The V call is TRBV6-1, the J call TRBJ1-6; D is unclear. Germline CDR1 reads MNHNS; CDR2 reads SASEGT. The CDR3 has 15 residues. With 6 bases removed from V and 0 bases from J, the gap between germline ends came to 9 bases. The CDR3 sequence: CASSLESSYNSPLHF. CDR3 nucleotide sequence: TGTGCCAGCAGCCTAGAGAGCTCCTATAATTCACCCCTCCACTTT.

This sequence joins TRBV30 and TRBJ1-2; no clear D gene. V lost 8 bases and J 4 bases, leaving 17 bases between the germline ends. The germline V gene has CDR1 GTSNPN and CDR2 SVGIG (reference sequence). The CDR3 is 13 amino acids. The CDR3: CARRPAGVYGYTF. DNA for the CDR3: TGTGCCCGAAGGCCTGCTGGAGTCTATGGCTACACCTTC.

Note on this clone: This sample also contains other DNA sequences that code for the same CDR3. The chain links TRBV9 to TRBJ2-7; 9 bases align to TRBD1. Germline V lookup: CDR1 SGDLS, CDR2 YYNGEE. The V segment lost 2 bases and the J segment 3 bases; nucleotides outside the gene matches: 3. The CDR3 has 14 amino acids. The CDR3 region is CASSVAGQGYEQYF. DNA of the CDR3: TGTGCCAGCAGCGTTGCGGGACAGGGCTACGAGCAGTACTTC.

V gene TRBV28 combines with J gene TRBJ2-1; 8 nucleotides line up with TRBD2. The CDR3 has 16 residues. J lost 2 bases, V lost 4 bases, and 7 bases had no gene match. Germline V gene sequence: CDR1 MDHEN, CDR2 SYDVKM. CDR3 region: CASSSPGGATYNEQFF. DNA of the CDR3: TGTGCCAGCAGTTCCCCCGGGGGGGCCACCTACAATGAGCAGTTCTTC.

This chain links TRBV5-1 with TRBJ1-1; a weak D match, TRBD1 (6 bases). Germline-derived CDR1 and CDR2 are SGHRS and YFSETQ. V lost 4 bases and J lost 2, with 15 bases in between. The length of the CDR3 is 15 residues. The CDR3 loop is CASSPNPRGNTEAFF. The CDR3 DNA follows: TGCGCCAGCAGCCCCAACCCCAGGGGTAACACTGAAGCTTTCTTT.